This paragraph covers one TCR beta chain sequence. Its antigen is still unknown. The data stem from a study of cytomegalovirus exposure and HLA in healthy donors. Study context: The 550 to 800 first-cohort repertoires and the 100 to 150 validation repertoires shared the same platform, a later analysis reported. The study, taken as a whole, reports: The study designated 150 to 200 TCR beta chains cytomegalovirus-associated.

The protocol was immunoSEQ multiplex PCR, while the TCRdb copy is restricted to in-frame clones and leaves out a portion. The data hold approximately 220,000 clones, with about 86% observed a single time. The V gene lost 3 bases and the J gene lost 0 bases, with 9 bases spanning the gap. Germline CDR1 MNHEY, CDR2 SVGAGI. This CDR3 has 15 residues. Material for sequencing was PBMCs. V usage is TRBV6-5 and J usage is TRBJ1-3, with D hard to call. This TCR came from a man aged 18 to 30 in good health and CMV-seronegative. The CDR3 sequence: CASSYGESSGNTIYF. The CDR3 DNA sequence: TGTGCCAGCAGTTATGGAGAGAGCTCTGGAAACACCATATATTTT.